Following are 26 T cell receptor beta chains from one sample sequenced in a study of technical replicates of blood from a few donors. Some clones are missing from TCRdb's copy, which holds only in-frame ones; the method was immunoSEQ multiplex PCR. This table holds fewer than 85,000 clones, more than 85% found once. The sample comprised PBMCs. The receptor source for this set is a human donor in good health. Some clones in this sample may be carry-over from other donors' samples.

The chain links TRBV6-5 to TRBJ2-7; a weak D match, TRBD2 (6 bases). The CDR3 is 13 residues long. The germline CDR1 and CDR2 sequences are MNHEY and SVGAGI. Deletions cut 0 bases from V and 6 bases from J, with 9 bases between. The chain's CDR3 is CASSYSLGGEQYF. CDR3 coding DNA: TGTGCCAGCAGTTACTCTCTCGGGGGCGAGCAGTACTTC.

The rearrangement joins TRBV19 to TRBJ1-6; possible D gene TRBD1, 6 bases. This CDR3 is built from 15 residues. Germline V gene data show CDR1 as LNHDA and CDR2 as SQIVND (reference sequence). Trimming left V 1 base short and J 7 bases short, with 11 bases between. CDR3 sequence (DNA): TGTGCCAGTAGTATAGTCGGACAGCCGAATTCACCCCTCCACTTT. It is translated as CASSIVGQPNSPLHF.

A few counts support this clone. The chain uses TRBV2 and TRBJ2-1; 14 bases are a match to TRBD2. V lost 6 bases and J lost 9; bases outside the gene matches: 7. CDR3 length equals 15 residues. Germline V gives CDR1 SNHLY, CDR2 FYNNEI. CDR3 residues: CASRKTSGGAVEQFF. The CDR3 DNA is TGTGCCAGCAGAAAGACTAGCGGGGGGGCCGTTGAGCAGTTCTTC.

The chain couples TRBV28 to TRBJ1-4; 7 bases line up with TRBD1. The CDR3 has 14 residues. The trim removed 6 bases at V and 8 bases at J, leaving 9 bases unmatched. Germline V gene data show CDR1 as MDHEN and CDR2 as SYDVKM. The CDR3 spells CASSGDSLREKLFF. The CDR3, as DNA: TGTGCCAGCAGCGGGGACAGTCTAAGAGAAAAACTGTTTTTT.

In this sample, this clone turned up once. This chain links TRBV5-1 with TRBJ2-1; TRBD2 matches at 10 bases. CDR3 length: 15 amino acids. Germline CDR1 is SGHRS and CDR2 is YFSETQ. V dropped 4 bases and J dropped 5; count of bases not matched to a gene: 6. The CDR3 loop is CASSLLAGDDNEQFF. Written as DNA, the CDR3 is TGCGCCAGCAGCCTCCTAGCGGGAGACGACAATGAGCAGTTCTTC.

This chain joins TRBV7-2 and TRBJ1-1, with 10 bases identical to TRBD1. Germline CDR1 and CDR2: SGHTA and FQGNSA. This CDR3 comprises 13 residues. Trimming removed 1 base from V and 12 bases from J; junction bases left unmatched: 5. The CDR3, as DNA: TGTGCCAGCAGCTTAGTAGGGGGACAGGGGTCTTTCTTT. It specifies CASSLVGGQGSFF.

The chain joins TRBV18 to TRBJ2-7; a possible D gene is TRBD1 (5 bases). The CDR3 sequence is 15 residues long. Trimming pared 4 bases from V and 2 bases from J, leaving 15 bases between. Germline lookup yields CDR1 KGHSH and CDR2 LQKENI. The CDR3 here is CASSLSNQGPYEQYF. The CDR3 nucleotides are TGTGCCAGCTCACTAAGCAATCAGGGCCCCTACGAGCAGTACTTC.

The CDR3 is CASSSAGWSGELFF. The DNA of the CDR3 is TGTGCCAGCAGCTCGGCAGGGTGGTCCGGGGAGCTGTTTTTT. The chain employs TRBV11-3 and TRBJ2-2; tentative D call: TRBD1 (5 bases). The germline V gene encodes CDR1 SGHNT and CDR2 YENEEA. V gave up 4 bases and J gave up 6 bases, with 12 bases separating them. This CDR3 region has 14 residues.

This chain uses TRBV19 with TRBJ1-1, with D tentatively TRBD1 (6 bases). The CDR3 spans 18 residues. V lost 3 bases, J lost 0 bases, and 20 bases lay in between. Germline CDR1 LNHDA, CDR2 SQIVND (reference sequence). This CDR3 is CASSIAGAFRGMNTEAFF. The CDR3 nucleotides read TGTGCCAGTAGTATCGCGGGGGCGTTTAGGGGTATGAACACTGAAGCTTTCTTT.

V and J are TRBV7-2 and TRBJ1-5; 12 nucleotides agree with TRBD1. Germline lookup yields CDR1 SGHTA and CDR2 FQGNSA. This CDR3 has 16 residues. V lost 2 bases and J lost 6; bases outside the gene matches: 5. The CDR3 sequence: CASSLSGTGGFQPQHF. In DNA, the CDR3 is TGTGCCAGCAGCTTATCCGGGACAGGGGGCTTTCAGCCCCAGCATTTT.

The V call is TRBV25-1, the J call TRBJ2-2; D uncertain. Deletions cut 5 bases from V and 3 bases from J, with 10 bases between. The CDR3 is 14 residues long. Germline values: CDR1 MGHDK, CDR2 SYGVNS. This chain's CDR3 is CASSLNRDTGELFF. In DNA form, the CDR3 reads TGTGCCAGCAGTCTCAACAGAGACACCGGGGAGCTGTTTTTT.

The chain combines TRBV19 with TRBJ2-1, with D uncertain. V was cut by 5 bases and J by 9 bases, with 20 bases left in between. Germline V gene sequence: CDR1 LNHDA, CDR2 SQIVND (reference sequence). The CDR3 loop spans 15 amino acids. The CDR3 nucleotides are TGTGCCAGTAGTGCAGGTGATTGGGTGGTCGGTGAGCAGTTCTTC. Translation gives CASSAGDWVVGEQFF.

The chain uses TRBV2 and TRBJ1-2; TRBD1 matches at 7 bases. V lost 3 bases, J lost 2 bases, and 12 bases stayed unmatched. Germline V lookup: CDR1 SNHLY, CDR2 FYNNEI. The CDR3 consists of 17 residues. CDR3 amino acids: CASSESGTVDGNYGYTF. CDR3 in DNA: TGTGCCAGCAGTGAGTCCGGGACAGTGGATGGAAACTATGGCTACACCTTC.

This chain joins TRBV30 and TRBJ2-5, with D perhaps TRBD2 (5 bases). The length of the CDR3 is 11 residues. V was clipped by 4 bases and J by 10 bases, with 13 bases between them. Germline V lookup: CDR1 GTSNPN, CDR2 SVGIG (reference sequence). CDR3 in amino acids: CAWNGRAGQYF. CDR3 nucleotide sequence: TGTGCCTGGAATGGACGGGCGGGCCAGTACTTC. Combining the CDR3 with reference TRBV30 and TRBJ2-5 gives the whole variable domain SQTIHQWPATLVQPVGSPLSLECTVEGTSNPNLYWYRQAAGRGLQLLFYSVGIGQISSEVPQNLSASRPQDRQFILSSKKLLLSDSGFYLCAWNGRAGQYFGPGTRLLVL.

The chain couples TRBV11-3 to TRBJ2-1; 8 bases fit TRBD1. V lost 4 bases to trimming and J lost 3 bases; unmatched junction nucleotides: 11. The CDR3 is made up of 17 amino acids. CDR1 SGHNT and CDR2 YENEEA come from the germline V gene. CDR3 sequence reads: CASSSQTGVGGYNEQFF. For the CDR3, the DNA is TGTGCCAGCAGCTCACAGACAGGGGTCGGAGGCTACAATGAGCAGTTCTTC.

V gene TRBV4-1 combines with J gene TRBJ2-5; D is unclear. Germline CDR1 is MGHRA and CDR2 is YSYEKL. V was shortened by 5 bases and J by 1 base, with 11 bases between the two germline ends. The CDR3 covers 14 residues. CDR3 nucleotide sequence: TGCGCCAGCAGCTACATAGCAACCCAAGAGACCCAGTACTTC. Encoded protein: CASSYIATQETQYF.

The chain combines TRBV27 with TRBJ2-7, with D possibly matching TRBD2 (6 bases). V dropped 7 bases and J dropped 2 bases, with 21 bases sitting between them. Germline assignment: CDR1 MNHEY and CDR2 SMNVEV (reference sequence). The length of the CDR3 is 16 residues. DNA of the CDR3: TGTGCCAGCACCTTTGTGGGGGGTGGGGTTCCCTACGAGCAGTACTTC. This gives the protein CASTFVGGGVPYEQYF.

The V gene is TRBV29-1, the J gene TRBJ2-1; D possibly corresponds to TRBD2 (7 bases). Germline CDR1 is SQVTM and CDR2 is ANQGSEA. The CDR3 length is 16 residues. Trimming left V 3 bases short and J 2 bases short, with 17 bases between. The chain's CDR3 is CSVDGTGGLPYNEQFF. In nucleotides, the CDR3 is TGCAGCGTTGACGGGACGGGGGGCCTACCCTACAATGAGCAGTTCTTC.

Many counts were recorded for this clone. The chain is built from TRBV6-1 and TRBJ1-2; possibly TRBD1 for D (5 bases). The CDR3 spans 13 residues. The V gene's germline CDR1 is MNHNS and CDR2 SASEGT. The V end lost 6 bases, the J end lost 4 bases, and 12 bases lay between the germline ends. CDR3 protein: CASSPGDFYGYTF. The CDR3 region has the DNA TGTGCCAGCAGCCCCGGGGACTTCTATGGCTACACCTTC.

The chain employs TRBV5-6 and TRBJ1-2; D is possibly TRBD1 (5 bases). CDR3 size: 11 residues. Germline V lookup: CDR1 SGHDT, CDR2 YYEEEE. V was cut by 1 base and J by 12 bases, with 10 bases left in between. DNA for the CDR3: TGTGCCAGCAGCTTGCGGGGGAGAGACACCTTC. Its protein product is CASSLRGRDTF.

The chain carries TRBV13 and TRBJ1-3, with 9 bases matching TRBD1. J gave up 6 bases and V 3 bases, and 9 bases lay outside the gene matches. The CDR3 sequence is 16 residues long. Looked up from germline, CDR1 is PRHDT and CDR2 is FYEKMQ (reference sequence). CDR3 bases: TGTGCCAGCAGCTTTTTCTTGACAGGGGGACAAAACACCATATATTTT. Its protein product is CASSFFLTGGQNTIYF.

This CDR3 is CASSAPTGTGNTEAFF. The CDR3 region has the DNA TGTGCCAGCAGTGCACCGACCGGGACAGGGAACACTGAAGCTTTCTTT. The chain carries TRBV6-1 and TRBJ1-1; 8 bases map to TRBD1. V gave up 4 bases and J gave up 1 base; unmatched junction bases: 8. The CDR3 sequence is 16 residues long. Looked up from germline, CDR1 is MNHNS and CDR2 is SASEGT.

This rearrangement joins TRBV5-1 to TRBJ2-1; 12 positions agree with TRBD2. Losses at the gene ends were 4 bases for V and 10 bases for J; bases not matched to a gene: 12. Per the germline V gene, CDR1 is SGHRS and CDR2 is YFSETQ. CDR3 length equals 16 residues. CDR3 sequence reads: CASSPQASGGAGEQFF. The CDR3 region has the DNA TGCGCCAGCAGCCCCCAAGCTAGCGGGGGGGCGGGAGAGCAGTTCTTC.

The rearrangement uses TRBV5-1 and TRBJ2-1; the match to TRBD2 covers 11 bases. Germline V lookup: CDR1 SGHRS, CDR2 YFSETQ. After removal of 4 bases from V and 0 bases from J, the junction contained 9 bases not matched to a gene. CDR3 length: 18 residues. The CDR3 DNA is TGCGCCAGCAGCCCCACCCCACTAGCGGGAGTCTCCTACAATGAGCAGTTCTTC. Its protein is CASSPTPLAGVSYNEQFF.

This clone was counted a single time. J is TRBJ2-1 and V is TRBV29-1; D uncertain. Looked up from germline, CDR1 is SQVTM and CDR2 is ANQGSEA. V shed 5 bases and J shed 4 bases, with 6 bases lying between them. This CDR3 has 11 amino acids. CDR3 sequence: CSVSVYNEQFF. The CDR3 nucleotides are TGCAGCGTTTCGGTTTACAATGAGCAGTTCTTC.

This clone is a singleton in its sample. The rearrangement joins TRBV7-9 to TRBJ1-1; D may be TRBD1 (5 bases). From germline, CDR1 is SEHNR and CDR2 FQNEAQ (reference sequence). The CDR3 is made up of 16 amino acids. Trimming stripped 1 base from V and 1 base from J, with 13 bases between. The CDR3 DNA follows: TGTGCCAGCAGCTTAGGTGGATCCACAGGGAACACTGAAGCTTTCTTT. It encodes CASSLGGSTGNTEAFF.